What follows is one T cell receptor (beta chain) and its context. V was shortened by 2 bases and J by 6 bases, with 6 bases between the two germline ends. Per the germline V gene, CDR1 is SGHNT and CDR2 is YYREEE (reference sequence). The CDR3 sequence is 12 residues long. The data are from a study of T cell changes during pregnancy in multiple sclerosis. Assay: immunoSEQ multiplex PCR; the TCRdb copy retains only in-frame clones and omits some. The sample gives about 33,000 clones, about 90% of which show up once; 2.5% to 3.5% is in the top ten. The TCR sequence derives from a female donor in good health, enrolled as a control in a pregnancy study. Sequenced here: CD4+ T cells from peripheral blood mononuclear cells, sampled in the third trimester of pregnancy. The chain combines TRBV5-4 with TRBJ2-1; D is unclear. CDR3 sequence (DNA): TGTGCCAGCAGCTTCTTCCTCAATGAGCAGTTCTTC. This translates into CASSFFLNEQFF.